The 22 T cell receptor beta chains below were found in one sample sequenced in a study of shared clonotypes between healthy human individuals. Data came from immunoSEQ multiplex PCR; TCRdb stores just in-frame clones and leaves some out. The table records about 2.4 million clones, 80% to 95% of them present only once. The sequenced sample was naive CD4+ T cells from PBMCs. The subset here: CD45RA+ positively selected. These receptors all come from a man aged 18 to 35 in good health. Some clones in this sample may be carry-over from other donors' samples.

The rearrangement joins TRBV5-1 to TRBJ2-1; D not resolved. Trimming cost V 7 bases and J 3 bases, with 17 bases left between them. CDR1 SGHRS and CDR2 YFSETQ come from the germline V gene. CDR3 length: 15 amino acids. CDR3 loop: CASLRVPGDYNEQFF. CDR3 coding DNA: TGCGCCAGCTTACGGGTCCCAGGTGACTACAATGAGCAGTTCTTC. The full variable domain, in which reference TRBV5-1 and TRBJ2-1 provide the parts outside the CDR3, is KAGVTQTPRYLIKTRGQQVTLSCSPISGHRSVSWYQQTPGQGLQFLFEYFSETQRNKGNFPGRFSGRQFSNSRSEMNVSTLELGDSALYLCASLRVPGDYNEQFFGPGTRLTVL.

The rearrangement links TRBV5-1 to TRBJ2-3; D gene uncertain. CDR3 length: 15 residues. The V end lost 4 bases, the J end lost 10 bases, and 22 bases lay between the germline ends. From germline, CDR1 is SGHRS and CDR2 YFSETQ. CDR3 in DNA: TGCGCCAGCAGCGACTGGGCCAACTCCCCAGGCCCGCAGTATTTT. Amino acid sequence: CASSDWANSPGPQYF. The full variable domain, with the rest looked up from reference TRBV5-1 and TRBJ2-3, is KAGVTQTPRYLIKTRGQQVTLSCSPISGHRSVSWYQQTPGQGLQFLFEYFSETQRNKGNFPGRFSGRQFSNSRSEMNVSTLELGDSALYLCASSDWANSPGPQYFGPGTRLTVL.

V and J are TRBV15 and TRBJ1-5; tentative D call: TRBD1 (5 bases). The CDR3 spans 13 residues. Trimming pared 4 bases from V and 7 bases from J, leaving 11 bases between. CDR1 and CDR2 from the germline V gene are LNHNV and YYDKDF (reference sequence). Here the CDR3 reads CATSIRGEQPQHF. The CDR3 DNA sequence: TGTGCCACCAGCATAAGGGGCGAACAGCCCCAGCATTTT.

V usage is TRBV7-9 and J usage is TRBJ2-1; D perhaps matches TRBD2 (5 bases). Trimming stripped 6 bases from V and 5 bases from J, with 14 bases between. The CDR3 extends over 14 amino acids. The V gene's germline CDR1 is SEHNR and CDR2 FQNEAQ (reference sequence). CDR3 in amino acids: CASSLTGKNNEQFF. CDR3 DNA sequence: TGTGCCAGCAGTTTAACCGGGAAAAACAATGAGCAGTTCTTC. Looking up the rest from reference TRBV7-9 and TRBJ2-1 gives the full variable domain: DTGVSQNPRHKITKRGQNVTFRCDPISEHNRLYWYRQTLGQGPEFLTYFQNEAQLEKSRLLSDRFSAERPKGSFSTLEIQRTEQGDSAMYLCASSLTGKNNEQFFGPGTRLTVL.

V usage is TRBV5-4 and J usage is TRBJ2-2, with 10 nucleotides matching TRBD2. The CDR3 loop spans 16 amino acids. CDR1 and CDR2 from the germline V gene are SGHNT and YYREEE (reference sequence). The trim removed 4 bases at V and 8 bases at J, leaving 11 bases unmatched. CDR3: CASSQDLAGVSGELFF. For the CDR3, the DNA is TGTGCCAGCAGCCAAGATCTAGCGGGAGTGTCAGGGGAGCTGTTTTTT.

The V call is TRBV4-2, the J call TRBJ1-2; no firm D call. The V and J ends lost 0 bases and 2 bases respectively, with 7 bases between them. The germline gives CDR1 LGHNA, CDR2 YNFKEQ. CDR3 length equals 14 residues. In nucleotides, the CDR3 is TGTGCCAGCAGCCAAGATTTACAGAACTATGGCTACACCTTC. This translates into CASSQDLQNYGYTF.

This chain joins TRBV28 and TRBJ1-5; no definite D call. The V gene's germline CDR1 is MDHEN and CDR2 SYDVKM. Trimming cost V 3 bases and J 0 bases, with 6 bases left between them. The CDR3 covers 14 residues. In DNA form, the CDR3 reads TGTGCCAGCAGTTTCAGATTTAGCAATCAGCCCCAGCATTTT. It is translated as CASSFRFSNQPQHF.

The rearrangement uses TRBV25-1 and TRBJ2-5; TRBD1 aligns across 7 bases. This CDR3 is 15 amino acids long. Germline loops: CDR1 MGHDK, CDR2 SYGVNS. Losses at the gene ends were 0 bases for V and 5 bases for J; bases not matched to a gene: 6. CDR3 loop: CASSEYKGATETQYF. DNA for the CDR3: TGTGCCAGCAGTGAATACAAGGGGGCGACGGAGACCCAGTACTTC.

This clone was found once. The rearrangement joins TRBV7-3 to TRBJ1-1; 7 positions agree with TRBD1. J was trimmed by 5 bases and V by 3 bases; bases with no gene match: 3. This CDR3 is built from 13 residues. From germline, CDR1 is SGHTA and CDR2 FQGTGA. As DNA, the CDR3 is TGTGCCAGCAGCTTGACAGGGATAACTGAAGCTTTCTTT. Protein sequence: CASSLTGITEAFF.

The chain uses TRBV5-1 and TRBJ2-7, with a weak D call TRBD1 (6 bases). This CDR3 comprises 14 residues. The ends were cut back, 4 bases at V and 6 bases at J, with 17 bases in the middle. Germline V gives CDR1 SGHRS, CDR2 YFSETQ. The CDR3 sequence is CASSRNLQGGEQYF. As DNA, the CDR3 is TGCGCCAGCAGCAGGAATTTACAGGGTGGCGAGCAGTACTTC.

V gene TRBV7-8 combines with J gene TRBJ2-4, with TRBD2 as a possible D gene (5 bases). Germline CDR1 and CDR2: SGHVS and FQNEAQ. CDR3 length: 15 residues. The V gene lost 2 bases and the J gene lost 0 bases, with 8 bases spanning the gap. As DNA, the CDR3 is TGTGCCAGCAGCTTAAACGGGGTAGCCAAAAACATTCAGTACTTC. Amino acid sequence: CASSLNGVAKNIQYF. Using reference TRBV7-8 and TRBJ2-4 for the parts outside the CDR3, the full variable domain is GAGVSQSPRYKVAKRGQDVALRCDPISGHVSLFWYQQALGQGPEFLTYFQNEAQLDKSGLPSDRFFAERPEGSVSTLKIQRTQQEDSAVYLCASSLNGVAKNIQYFGAGTRLSVL.

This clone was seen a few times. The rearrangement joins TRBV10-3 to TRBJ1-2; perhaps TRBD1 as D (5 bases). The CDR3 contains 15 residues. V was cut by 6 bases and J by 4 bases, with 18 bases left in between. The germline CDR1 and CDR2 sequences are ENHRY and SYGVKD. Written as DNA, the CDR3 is TGTGCCATCAGCGAAAAGGGAGGGGAGATCTATGGCTACACCTTC. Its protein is CAISEKGGEIYGYTF.

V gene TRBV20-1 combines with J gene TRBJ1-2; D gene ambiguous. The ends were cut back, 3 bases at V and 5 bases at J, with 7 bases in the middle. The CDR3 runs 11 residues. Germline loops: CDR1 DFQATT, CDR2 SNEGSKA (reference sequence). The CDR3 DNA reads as TGCAGTGCTAGGAGTCATTATGGCTACACCTTC. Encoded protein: CSARSHYGYTF.

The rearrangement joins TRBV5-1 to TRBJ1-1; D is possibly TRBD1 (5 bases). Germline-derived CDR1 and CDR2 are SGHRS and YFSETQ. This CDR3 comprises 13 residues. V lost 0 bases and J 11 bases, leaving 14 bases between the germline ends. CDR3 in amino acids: CASSLEPGPRAFF. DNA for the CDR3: TGCGCCAGCAGCTTGGAACCAGGGCCTCGCGCTTTCTTT.

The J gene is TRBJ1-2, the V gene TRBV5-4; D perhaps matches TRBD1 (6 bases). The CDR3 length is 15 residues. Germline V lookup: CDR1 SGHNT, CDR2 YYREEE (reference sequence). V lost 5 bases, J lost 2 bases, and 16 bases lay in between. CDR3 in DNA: TGTGCCAGCAGATACTCAGGGGAAGGAAACTATGGCTACACCTTC. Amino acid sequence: CASRYSGEGNYGYTF.

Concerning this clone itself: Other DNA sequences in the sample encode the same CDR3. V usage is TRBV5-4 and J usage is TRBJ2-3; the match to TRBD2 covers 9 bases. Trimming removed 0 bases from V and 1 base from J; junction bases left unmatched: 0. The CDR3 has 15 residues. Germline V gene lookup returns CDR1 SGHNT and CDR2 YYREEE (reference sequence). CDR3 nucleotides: TGTGCCAGCAGCTTGGGCGGGAGGGGCACAGATACGCAGTATTTT. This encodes CASSLGGRGTDTQYF.

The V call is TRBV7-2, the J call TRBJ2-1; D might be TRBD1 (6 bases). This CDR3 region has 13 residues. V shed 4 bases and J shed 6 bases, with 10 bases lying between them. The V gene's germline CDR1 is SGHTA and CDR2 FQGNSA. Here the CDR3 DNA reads TGTGCCAGCAGCTCGGACAGATTCAATGAGCAGTTCTTC. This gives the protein CASSSDRFNEQFF.

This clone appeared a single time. In DNA form, the CDR3 reads TGTGCCAGCAGCCCCTATCCACCGGGACATGGCTCCTACGAGCAGTACTTC. Amino acids: CASSPYPPGHGSYEQYF. V gene TRBV7-8 combines with J gene TRBJ2-7; perhaps TRBD1 as D (6 bases). CDR1 and CDR2 (germline): SGHVS, FQNEAQ. Deletions cut 5 bases from V and 0 bases from J, with 20 bases between. The CDR3 consists of 17 residues. Variable domain in full (rest from reference TRBV7-8 and TRBJ2-7): GAGVSQSPRYKVAKRGQDVALRCDPISGHVSLFWYQQALGQGPEFLTYFQNEAQLDKSGLPSDRFFAERPEGSVSTLKIQRTQQEDSAVYLCASSPYPPGHGSYEQYFGPGTRLTVT.

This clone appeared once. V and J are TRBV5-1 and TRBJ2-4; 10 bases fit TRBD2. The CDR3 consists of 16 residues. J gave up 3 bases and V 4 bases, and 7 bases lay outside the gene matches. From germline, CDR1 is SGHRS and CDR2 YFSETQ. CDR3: CASSKKREGGKNIQYF. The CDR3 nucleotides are TGCGCCAGCAGCAAAAAGCGGGAGGGAGGCAAAAACATTCAGTACTTC.

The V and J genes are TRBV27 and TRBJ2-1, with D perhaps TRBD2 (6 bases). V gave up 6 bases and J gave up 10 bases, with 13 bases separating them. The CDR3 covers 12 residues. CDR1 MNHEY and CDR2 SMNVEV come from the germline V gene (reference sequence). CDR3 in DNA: TGTGCCAGCAGCCCCAGCGGACTAGAGCAGTTCTTC. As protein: CASSPSGLEQFF.

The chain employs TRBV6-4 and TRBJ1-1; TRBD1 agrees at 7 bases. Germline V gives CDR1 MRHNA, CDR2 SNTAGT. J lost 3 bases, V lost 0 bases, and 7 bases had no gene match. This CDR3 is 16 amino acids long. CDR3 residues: CASSDSTRGRDTEAFF. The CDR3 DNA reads TGTGCCAGCAGTGACTCGACGAGGGGGCGAGACACTGAAGCTTTCTTT.

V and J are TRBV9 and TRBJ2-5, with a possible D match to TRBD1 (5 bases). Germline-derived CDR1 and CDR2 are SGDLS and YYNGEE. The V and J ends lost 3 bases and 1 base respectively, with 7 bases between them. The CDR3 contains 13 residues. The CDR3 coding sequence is TGTGCCAGCAGCGGTCAGGGCCAAGAGACCCAGTACTTC. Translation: CASSGQGQETQYF.